Here is one T cell receptor (beta chain) with its context. Its antigen is unidentified. This sample was taken from a study of T cell responses to AZD1222 COVID-19 vaccine. Regarding the study as a whole: Unmutated variant regions are reportedly the target of nearly half of TCRs that are spike-specific. The sample set comprised mostly white British donors with more females, and clonal diversity was possibly underestimated. There were vaccine-associated CD4 TCRs across spike, dominant at 160-218 and 743-854.

Germline values: CDR1 LNHNV, CDR2 YYDKDF (reference sequence). The CDR3 consists of 14 residues. V lost 3 bases and J lost 0; bases outside the gene matches: 0. Sequenced by immunoSEQ multiplex PCR; TCRdb stores in-frame clones only, minus some. The data contain about 150,000 clones, around nine tenths of them seen just once; the ten biggest clones take up around 1.5%. V and J are TRBV15 and TRBJ2-7; 9 bases are shared with TRBD1. This receptor was identified in an adult who received the AZD1222 COVID-19 vaccine. The source was peripheral blood, collected 28 days after the second AZD1222 dose. The CDR3 region is CATSRDRGSYEQYF. CDR3 bases: TGTGCCACCAGCAGGGACAGGGGCTCCTACGAGCAGTACTTC.